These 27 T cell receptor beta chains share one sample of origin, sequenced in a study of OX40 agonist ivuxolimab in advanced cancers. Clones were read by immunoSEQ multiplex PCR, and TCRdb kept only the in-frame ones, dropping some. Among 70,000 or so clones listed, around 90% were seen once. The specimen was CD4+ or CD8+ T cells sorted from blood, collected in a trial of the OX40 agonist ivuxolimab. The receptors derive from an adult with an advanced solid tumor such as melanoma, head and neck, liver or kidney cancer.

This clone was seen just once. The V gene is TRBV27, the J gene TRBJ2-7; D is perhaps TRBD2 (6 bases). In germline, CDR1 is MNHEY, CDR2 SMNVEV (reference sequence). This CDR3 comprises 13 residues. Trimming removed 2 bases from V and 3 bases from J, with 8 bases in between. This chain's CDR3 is CASSLGGDYEQYF. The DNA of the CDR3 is TGTGCCAGCAGTTTAGGAGGGGACTACGAGCAGTACTTC.

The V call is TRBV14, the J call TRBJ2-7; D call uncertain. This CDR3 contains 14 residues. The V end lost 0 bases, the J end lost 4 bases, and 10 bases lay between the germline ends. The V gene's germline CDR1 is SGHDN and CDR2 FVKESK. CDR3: CASSQEVGRYEQYF. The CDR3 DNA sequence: TGTGCCAGCAGCCAAGAAGTGGGAAGGTACGAGCAGTACTTC. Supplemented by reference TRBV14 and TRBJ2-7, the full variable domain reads EAGVTQFPSHSVIEKGQTVTLRCDPISGHDNLYWYRRVMGKEIKFLLHFVKESKQDESGMPNNRFLAERTGGTYSTLKVQPAELEDSGVYFCASSQEVGRYEQYFGPGTRLTVT.

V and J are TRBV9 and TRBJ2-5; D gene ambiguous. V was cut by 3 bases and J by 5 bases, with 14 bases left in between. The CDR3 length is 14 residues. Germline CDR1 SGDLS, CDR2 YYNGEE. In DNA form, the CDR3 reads TGTGCCAGCAGCGCCGGCTCGTTTAGGGAGACCCAGTACTTC. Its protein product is CASSAGSFRETQYF.

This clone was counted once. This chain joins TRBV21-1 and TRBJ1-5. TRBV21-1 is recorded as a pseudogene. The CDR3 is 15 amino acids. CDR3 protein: CASSKEWGRSQPQHF. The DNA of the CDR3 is TGTGCCAGCAGCAAAGAGTGGGGAAGGAGTCAGCCCCAGCATTTT.

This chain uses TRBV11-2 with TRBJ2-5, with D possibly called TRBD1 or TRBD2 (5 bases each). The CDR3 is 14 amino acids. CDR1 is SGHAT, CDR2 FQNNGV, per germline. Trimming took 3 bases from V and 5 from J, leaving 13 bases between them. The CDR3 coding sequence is TGTGCCAGCAGCTTGTCCGGGACGGGGGAGACCCAGTACTTC. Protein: CASSLSGTGETQYF.

The CDR3 bases are TGTGCCAGCAGTGTACAGACCTACGAGCAGTACTTC. Residues: CASSVQTYEQYF. The gene calls are TRBV2 and TRBJ2-7; D gene unclear. The germline V gene encodes CDR1 SNHLY and CDR2 FYNNEI. V was shortened by 4 bases and J by 2 bases, with 6 bases between the two germline ends. The CDR3 covers 12 residues.

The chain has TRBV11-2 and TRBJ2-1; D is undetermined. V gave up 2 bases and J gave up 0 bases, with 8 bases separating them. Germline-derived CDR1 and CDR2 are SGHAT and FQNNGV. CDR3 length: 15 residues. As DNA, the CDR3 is TGTGCCAGCAGCTTATATATGATCTCCTACAATGAGCAGTTCTTC. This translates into CASSLYMISYNEQFF.

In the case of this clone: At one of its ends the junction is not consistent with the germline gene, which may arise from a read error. The CDR3 bases are TGTGCCAGCAGTTTAGGGGAGTACGTGCAGTACTTC. Translated: CASSLGEYVQYF. This sequence joins TRBV28 and TRBJ2-7; possible D gene TRBD2, 5 bases. Germline assignment: CDR1 MDHEN and CDR2 SYDVKM. CDR3 length: 12 amino acids.

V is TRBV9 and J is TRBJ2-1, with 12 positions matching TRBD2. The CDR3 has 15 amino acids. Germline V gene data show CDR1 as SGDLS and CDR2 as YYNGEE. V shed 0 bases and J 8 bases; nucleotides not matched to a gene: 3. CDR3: CASSVATSGSDEQFF. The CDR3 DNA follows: TGTGCCAGCAGCGTAGCGACTAGCGGGAGCGATGAGCAGTTCTTC.

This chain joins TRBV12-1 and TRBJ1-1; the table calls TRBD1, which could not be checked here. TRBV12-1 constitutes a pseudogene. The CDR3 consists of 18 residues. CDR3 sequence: CASSGRQGGSIGDTEAFF. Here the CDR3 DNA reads TGTGCCAGCAGCGGCAGACAGGGGGGTAGTATAGGGGACACTGAAGCTTTCTTT.

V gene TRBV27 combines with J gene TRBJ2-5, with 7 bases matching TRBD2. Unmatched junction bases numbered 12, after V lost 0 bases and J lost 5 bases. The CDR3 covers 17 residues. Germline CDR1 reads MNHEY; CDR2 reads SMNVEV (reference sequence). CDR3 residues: CASSLSTLAGAGETQYF. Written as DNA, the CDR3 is TGTGCCAGCAGTTTATCGACTTTGGCGGGAGCGGGGGAGACCCAGTACTTC.

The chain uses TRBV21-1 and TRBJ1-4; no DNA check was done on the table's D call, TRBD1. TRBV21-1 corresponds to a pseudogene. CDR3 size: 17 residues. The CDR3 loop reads CASSKTHRQLVHEKLFF. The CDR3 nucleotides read TGTGCCAGCAGCAAGACCCACCGACAGCTCGTGCATGAAAAACTGTTTTTT.

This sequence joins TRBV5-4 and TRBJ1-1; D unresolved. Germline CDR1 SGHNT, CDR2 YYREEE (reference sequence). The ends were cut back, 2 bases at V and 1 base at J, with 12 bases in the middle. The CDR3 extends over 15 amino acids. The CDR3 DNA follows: TGTGCCAGCAGCTTCGGGTGGGGAAGGAACACTGAAGCTTTCTTT. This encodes CASSFGWGRNTEAFF.

In DNA, the CDR3 is TGTGCCAGCAAGACTGGTGCTAGCGGTACTTCCTACAATGAGCAGTTCTTC. Its protein is CASKTGASGTSYNEQFF. The chain is built from TRBV27 and TRBJ2-1; 7 nucleotides match TRBD2. Losses at the gene ends were 7 bases for V and 1 base for J; bases not matched to a gene: 13. The CDR3 is made up of 17 amino acids. The V gene's germline CDR1 is MNHEY and CDR2 SMNVEV (reference sequence).

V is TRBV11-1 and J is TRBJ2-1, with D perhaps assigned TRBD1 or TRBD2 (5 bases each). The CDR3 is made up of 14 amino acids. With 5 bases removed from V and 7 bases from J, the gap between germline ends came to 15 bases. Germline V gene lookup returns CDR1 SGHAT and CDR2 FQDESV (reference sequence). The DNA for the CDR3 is TGTGCCAGCAGCAGACCGGGGCCCGCAAATGAGCAGTTCTTC. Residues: CASSRPGPANEQFF. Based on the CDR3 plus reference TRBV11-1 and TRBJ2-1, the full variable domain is EAEVAQSPRYKITEKSQAVAFWCDPISGHATLYWYRQILGQGPELLVQFQDESVVDDSQLPKDRFSAERLKGVDSTLKIQPAELGDSAMYLCASSRPGPANEQFFGPGTRLTVL.

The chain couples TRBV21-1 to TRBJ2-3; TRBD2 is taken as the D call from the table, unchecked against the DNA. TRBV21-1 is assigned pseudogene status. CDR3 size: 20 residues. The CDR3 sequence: CASSDLGIQRGSSSTDTQYF. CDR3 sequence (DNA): TGTGCCAGCAGCGACCTAGGGATCCAGCGGGGATCTTCTAGCACAGATACGCAGTATTTT.

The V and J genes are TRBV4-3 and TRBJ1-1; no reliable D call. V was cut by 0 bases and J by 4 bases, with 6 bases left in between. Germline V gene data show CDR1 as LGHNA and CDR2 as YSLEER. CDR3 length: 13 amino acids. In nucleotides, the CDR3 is TGCGCCAGCAGCCAAGACTCTGGCACTGAAGCTTTCTTT. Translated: CASSQDSGTEAFF.

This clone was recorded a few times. Here the CDR3 reads CASSQGEAGEQYF. In nucleotides, the CDR3 is TGTGCCAGCAGCCAAGGCGAGGCGGGAGAGCAGTACTTC. The chain couples TRBV4-2 to TRBJ2-7; tentative D call: TRBD2 (6 bases). V lost 1 base and J 7 bases, leaving 11 bases between the germline ends. The CDR3 runs to 13 residues. Germline CDR1 LGHNA, CDR2 YNFKEQ.

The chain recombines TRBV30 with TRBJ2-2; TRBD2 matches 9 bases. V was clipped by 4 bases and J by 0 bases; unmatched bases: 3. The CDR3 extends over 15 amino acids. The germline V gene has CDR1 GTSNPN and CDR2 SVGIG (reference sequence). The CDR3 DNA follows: TGTGCCTGGATTGCGGGAGGGACGAACACCGGGGAGCTGTTTTTT. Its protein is CAWIAGGTNTGELFF.

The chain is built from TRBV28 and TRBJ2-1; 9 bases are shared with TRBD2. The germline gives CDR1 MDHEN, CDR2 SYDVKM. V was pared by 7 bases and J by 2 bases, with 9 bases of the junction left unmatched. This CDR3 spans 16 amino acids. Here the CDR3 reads CASTSQREAAYNEQFF. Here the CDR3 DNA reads TGTGCCAGCACATCGCAGCGGGAGGCTGCCTACAATGAGCAGTTCTTC.

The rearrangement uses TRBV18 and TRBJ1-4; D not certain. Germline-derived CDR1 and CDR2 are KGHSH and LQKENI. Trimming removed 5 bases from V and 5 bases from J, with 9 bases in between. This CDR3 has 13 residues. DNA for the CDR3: TGTGCCAGCTCAGAGACGGGGAATGAAAAACTGTTTTTT. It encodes CASSETGNEKLFF.

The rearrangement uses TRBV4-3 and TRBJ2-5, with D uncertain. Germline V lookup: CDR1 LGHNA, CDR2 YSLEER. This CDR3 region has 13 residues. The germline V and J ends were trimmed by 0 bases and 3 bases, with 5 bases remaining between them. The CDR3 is CASSQDVEETQYF. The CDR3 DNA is TGCGCCAGCAGCCAAGATGTAGAAGAGACCCAGTACTTC.

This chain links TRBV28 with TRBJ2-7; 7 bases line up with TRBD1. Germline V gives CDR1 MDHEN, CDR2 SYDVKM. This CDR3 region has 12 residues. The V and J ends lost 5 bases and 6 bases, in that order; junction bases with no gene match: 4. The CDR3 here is CASSAYRGEQYF. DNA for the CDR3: TGTGCCAGCAGTGCCTACAGGGGCGAGCAGTACTTC. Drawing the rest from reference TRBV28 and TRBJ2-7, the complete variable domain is DVKVTQSSRYLVKRTGEKVFLECVQDMDHENMFWYRQDPGLGLRLIYFSYDVKMKEKGDIPEGYSVSREKKERFSLILESASTNQTSMYLCASSAYRGEQYFGPGTRLTVT.

The CDR3 is CASSYGGSHYGYTF. The CDR3 DNA is TGTGCCAGTAGTTACGGAGGCTCACACTATGGCTACACCTTC. The chain is built from TRBV19 and TRBJ1-2; D is uncertain. The CDR3 has 14 residues. Germline CDR1 LNHDA, CDR2 SQIVND (reference sequence). V lost 5 bases and J 3 bases, leaving 13 bases between the germline ends.

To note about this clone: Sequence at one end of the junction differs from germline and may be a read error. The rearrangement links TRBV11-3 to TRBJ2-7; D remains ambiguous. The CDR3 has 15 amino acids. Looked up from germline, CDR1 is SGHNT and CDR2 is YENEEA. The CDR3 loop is CASTLFQDSSQELYF. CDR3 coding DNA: TGTGCCAGCACTTTATTCCAGGATAGCTCTCAGGAGCTGTACTTC. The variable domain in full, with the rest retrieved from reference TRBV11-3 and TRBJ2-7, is EAGVVQSPRYKIIEKKQPVAFWCNPISGHNTLYWYLQNLGQGPELLIRYENEEAVDDSQLPKDRFSAERLKGVDSTLKIQPAELGDSAVYLCASTLFQDSSQELYFGPGTRLTVT.

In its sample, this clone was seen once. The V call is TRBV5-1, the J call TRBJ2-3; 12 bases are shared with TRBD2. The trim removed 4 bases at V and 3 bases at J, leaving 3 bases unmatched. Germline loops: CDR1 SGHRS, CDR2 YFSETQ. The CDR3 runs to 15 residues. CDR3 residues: CASSIGTSGTDTQYF. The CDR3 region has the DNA TGCGCCAGCAGCATCGGGACTAGCGGGACAGATACGCAGTATTTT.

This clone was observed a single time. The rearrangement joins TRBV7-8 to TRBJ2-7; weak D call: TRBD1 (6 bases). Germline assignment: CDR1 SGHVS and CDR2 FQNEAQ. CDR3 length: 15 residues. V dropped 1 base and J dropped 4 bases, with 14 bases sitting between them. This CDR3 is CASSLDTQGLYEQYF. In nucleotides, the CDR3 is TGTGCCAGCAGCTTAGACACCCAGGGGTTGTACGAGCAGTACTTC.